The sequence of this T cell receptor (beta chain) was determined in a study of human T cells and chemical hapten exposure. Findings and caveats of the study: Once DPC sensitization occurred, TCRs above 1 in 1000 frequency showed no change.

V was trimmed by 2 bases and J by 1 base, leaving 11 bases between them. The CDR3 has 15 residues. Germline V CDR1 and CDR2: MNHEY, SVGEGT. To note about this clonotype: The antigen is undetermined.

Indicated time point: healthy volunteer bleed at 6 weeks. Total RNA came from unfractionated whole blood. The library gave individual cDNA molecules unique molecular identifiers. TCRdb redid the calling of the RACE reads with MiXCR, one entry per CDR3 protein. The table shows 70,000 to 85,000 distinct CDR3 sequences, with approximately 8% occurring only once. The chain recombines TRBV6-2 or TRBV6-3 with TRBJ1-1; tentative D call: TRBD1 (5 bases). The specimen sequenced was whole blood. The receptor was derived from a male donor in good health. Some clones in this sample may be carry-over from other donors' samples. CDR3 bases: TGTGCCAGCAGTTACGGGGGACGCCCGAACACTGAAGCTTTCTTT. It yields the protein CASSYGGRPNTEAFF.